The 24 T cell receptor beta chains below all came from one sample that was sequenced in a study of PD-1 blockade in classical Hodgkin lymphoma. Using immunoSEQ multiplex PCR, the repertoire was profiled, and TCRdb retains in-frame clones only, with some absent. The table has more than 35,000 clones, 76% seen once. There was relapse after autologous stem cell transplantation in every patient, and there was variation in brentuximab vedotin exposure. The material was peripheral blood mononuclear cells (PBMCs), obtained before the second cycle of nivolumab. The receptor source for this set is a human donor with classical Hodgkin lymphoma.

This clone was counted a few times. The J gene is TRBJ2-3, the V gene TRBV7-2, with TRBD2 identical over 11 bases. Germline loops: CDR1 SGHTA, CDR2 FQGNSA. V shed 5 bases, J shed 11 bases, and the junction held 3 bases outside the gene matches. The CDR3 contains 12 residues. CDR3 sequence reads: CASSLGLAGQYF. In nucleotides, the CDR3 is TGTGCCAGCAGCCTCGGACTAGCGGGGCAGTATTTT.

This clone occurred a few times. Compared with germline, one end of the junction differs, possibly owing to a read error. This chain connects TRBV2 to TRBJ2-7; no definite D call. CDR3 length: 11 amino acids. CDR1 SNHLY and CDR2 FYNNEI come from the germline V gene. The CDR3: CASSETTLSKF. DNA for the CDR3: TGTGCCAGCAGTGAAACGACTCTCTCTAAGTTC.

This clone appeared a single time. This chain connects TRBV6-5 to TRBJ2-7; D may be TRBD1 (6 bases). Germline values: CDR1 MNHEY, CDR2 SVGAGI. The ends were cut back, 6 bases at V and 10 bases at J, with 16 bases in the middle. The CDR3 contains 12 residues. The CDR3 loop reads CASSNGQKGQYF. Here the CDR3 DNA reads TGTGCCAGCAGCAACGGACAGAAAGGACAGTACTTC.

Here the CDR3 DNA reads TGCGCCAGCAGCCAAGTCTACAGGGGGAACACTGAAGCTTTCTTT. Encoded protein: CASSQVYRGNTEAFF. The V and J genes are TRBV4-1 and TRBJ1-1, with 7 positions matching TRBD1. The germline gives CDR1 MGHRA, CDR2 YSYEKL. V lost 1 base, J lost 1 base, and 3 bases stayed unmatched. The CDR3 runs to 15 residues.

CDR3 region: CAWRVTGGGGNQPQHF. CDR3 nucleotides: TGTGCCTGGAGAGTGACAGGGGGCGGAGGCAATCAGCCCCAGCATTTT. The chain couples TRBV30 to TRBJ1-5; 10 nucleotides align to TRBD1. The germline gives CDR1 GTSNPN, CDR2 SVGIG (reference sequence). The CDR3 totals 16 residues. V was pared by 3 bases and J by 2 bases, with 7 bases of the junction left unmatched. The full variable domain, completed using reference TRBV30 and TRBJ1-5, is SQTIHQWPATLVQPVGSPLSLECTVEGTSNPNLYWYRQAAGRGLQLLFYSVGIGQISSEVPQNLSASRPQDRQFILSSKKLLLSDSGFYLCAWRVTGGGGNQPQHFGDGTRLSIL.

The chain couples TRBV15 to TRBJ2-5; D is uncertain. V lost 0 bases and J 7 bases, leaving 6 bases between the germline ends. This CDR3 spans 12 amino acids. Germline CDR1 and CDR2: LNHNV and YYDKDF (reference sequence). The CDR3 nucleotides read TGTGCCACCAGCAGAGATACCGGGACCCAGTACTTC. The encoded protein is CATSRDTGTQYF.

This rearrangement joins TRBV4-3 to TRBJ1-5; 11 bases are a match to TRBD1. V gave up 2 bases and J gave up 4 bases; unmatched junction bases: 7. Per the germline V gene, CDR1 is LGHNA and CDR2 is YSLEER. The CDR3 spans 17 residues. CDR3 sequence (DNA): TGCGCCAGCAGCCAAAGGGGGACAGGGGGACTTAATCAGCCCCAGCATTTT. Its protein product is CASSQRGTGGLNQPQHF.

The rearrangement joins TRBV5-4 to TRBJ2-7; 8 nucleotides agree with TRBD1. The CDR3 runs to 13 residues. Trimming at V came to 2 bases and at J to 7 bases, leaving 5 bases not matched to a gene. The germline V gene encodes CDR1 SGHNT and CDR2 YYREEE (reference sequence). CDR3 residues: CASSFRGLGEQYF. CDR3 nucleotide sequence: TGTGCCAGCAGCTTCAGGGGGCTGGGGGAGCAGTACTTC.

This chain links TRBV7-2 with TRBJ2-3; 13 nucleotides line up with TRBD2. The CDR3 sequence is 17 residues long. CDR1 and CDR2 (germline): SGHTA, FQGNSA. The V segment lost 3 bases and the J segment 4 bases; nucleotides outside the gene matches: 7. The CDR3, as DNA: TGTGCCAGCAGCTTTCGGGGACTAGCGGGACGGGCAGATACGCAGTATTTT. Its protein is CASSFRGLAGRADTQYF.

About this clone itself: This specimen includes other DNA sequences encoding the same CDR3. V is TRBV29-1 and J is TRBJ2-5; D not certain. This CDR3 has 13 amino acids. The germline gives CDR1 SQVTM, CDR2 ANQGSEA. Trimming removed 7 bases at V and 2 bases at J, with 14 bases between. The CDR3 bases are TGCAGCGGCGTACTGGCGAATCAAGAGACCCAGTACTTC. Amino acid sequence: CSGVLANQETQYF.

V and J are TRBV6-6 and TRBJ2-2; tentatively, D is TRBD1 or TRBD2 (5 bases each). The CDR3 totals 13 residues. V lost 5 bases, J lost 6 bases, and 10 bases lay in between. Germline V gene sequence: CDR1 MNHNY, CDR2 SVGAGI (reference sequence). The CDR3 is CASSPEGPGELFF. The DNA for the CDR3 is TGTGCCAGCAGTCCTGAGGGACCCGGGGAGCTGTTTTTT.

The chain's CDR3 is CASAPWGAGGSYEQYF. CDR3 DNA sequence: TGTGCTAGTGCTCCGTGGGGGGCGGGTGGCTCCTACGAGCAGTACTTC. V is TRBV12-5 and J is TRBJ2-7; D possibly matches TRBD1 or TRBD2 (6 bases each). CDR1 is LGHNT and CDR2 is FRNRAP in the germline V gene. The CDR3 contains 16 residues. V was shortened by 7 bases and J by 0 bases, with 19 bases between the two germline ends.

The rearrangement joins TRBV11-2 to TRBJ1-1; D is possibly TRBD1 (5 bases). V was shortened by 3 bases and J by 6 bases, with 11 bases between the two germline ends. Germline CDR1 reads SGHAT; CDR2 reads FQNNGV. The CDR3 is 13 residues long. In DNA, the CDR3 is TGTGCCAGCAGCTTCGCCAGGGAGGCTGAAGCTTTCTTT. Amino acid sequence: CASSFAREAEAFF.

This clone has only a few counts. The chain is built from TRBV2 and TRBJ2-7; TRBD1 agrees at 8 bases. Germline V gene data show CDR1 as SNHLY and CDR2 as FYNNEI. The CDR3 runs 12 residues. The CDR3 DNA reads TGTGTTTCCGGGACAGGTTCCTACGAGCAGTACTTC. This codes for CVSGTGSYEQYF.

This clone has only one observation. CDR3 nucleotide sequence: TGTGCCAGCGCTATAACGGGGGGGCGAACAGATACGCAGTATTTT. Translation: CASAITGGRTDTQYF. The chain joins TRBV28 to TRBJ2-3, with 8 bases that match TRBD2. Germline V gene lookup returns CDR1 MDHEN and CDR2 SYDVKM. The V and J ends lost 8 bases and 3 bases, in that order; junction bases with no gene match: 10. The CDR3 is 15 amino acids.

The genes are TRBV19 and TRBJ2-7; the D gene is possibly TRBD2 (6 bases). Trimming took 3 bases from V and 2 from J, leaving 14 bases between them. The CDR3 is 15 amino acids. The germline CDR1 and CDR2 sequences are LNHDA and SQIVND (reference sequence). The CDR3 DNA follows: TGTGCCAGTAGTATCTTTCTGGGGGAGGCCTACGAGCAGTACTTC. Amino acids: CASSIFLGEAYEQYF.

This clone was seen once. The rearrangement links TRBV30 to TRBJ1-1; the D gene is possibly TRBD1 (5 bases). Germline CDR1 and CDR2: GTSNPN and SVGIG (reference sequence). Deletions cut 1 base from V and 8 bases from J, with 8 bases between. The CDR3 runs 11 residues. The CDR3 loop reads CAWSGGAEAFF. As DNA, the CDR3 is TGTGCCTGGAGTGGAGGGGCAGAAGCTTTCTTT.

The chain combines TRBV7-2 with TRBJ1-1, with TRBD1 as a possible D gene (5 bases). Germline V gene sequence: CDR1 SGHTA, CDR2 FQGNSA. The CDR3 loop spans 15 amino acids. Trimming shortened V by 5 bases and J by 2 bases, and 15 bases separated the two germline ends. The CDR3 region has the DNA TGTGCCAGCAGCCCTAGGCCGGGGCCAAACACTGAAGCTTTCTTT. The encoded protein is CASSPRPGPNTEAFF.

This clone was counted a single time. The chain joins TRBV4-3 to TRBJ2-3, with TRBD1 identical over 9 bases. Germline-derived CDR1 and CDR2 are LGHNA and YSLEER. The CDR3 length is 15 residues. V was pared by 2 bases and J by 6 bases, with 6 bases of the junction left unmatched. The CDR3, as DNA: TGCGCCAGCAGCCAAACGGACAGGGGTGGGGATACGCAGTATTTT. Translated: CASSQTDRGGDTQYF.

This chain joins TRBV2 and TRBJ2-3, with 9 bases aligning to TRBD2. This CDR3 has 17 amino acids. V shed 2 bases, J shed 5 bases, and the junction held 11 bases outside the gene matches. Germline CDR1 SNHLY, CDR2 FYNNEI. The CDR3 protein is CASSETPPAGGRDTQYF. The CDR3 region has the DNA TGTGCCAGCAGTGAAACCCCCCCAGCGGGGGGAAGAGATACGCAGTATTTT.

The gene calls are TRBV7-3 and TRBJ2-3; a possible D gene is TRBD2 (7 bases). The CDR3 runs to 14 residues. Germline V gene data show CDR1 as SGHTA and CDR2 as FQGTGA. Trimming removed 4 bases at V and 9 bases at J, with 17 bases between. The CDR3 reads CASSSSGGLGTQYF. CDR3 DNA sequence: TGTGCCAGCAGCTCGTCCGGGGGGCTCGGGACGCAGTATTTT.

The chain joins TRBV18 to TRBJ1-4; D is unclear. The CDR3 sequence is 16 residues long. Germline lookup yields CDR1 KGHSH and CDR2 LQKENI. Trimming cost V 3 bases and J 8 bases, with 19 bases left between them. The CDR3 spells CASSPIPREIGEKLFF. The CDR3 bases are TGTGCCAGCTCACCCATACCTCGGGAAATTGGAGAAAAACTGTTTTTT. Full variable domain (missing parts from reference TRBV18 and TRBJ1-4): NAGVMQNPRHLVRRRGQEARLRCSPMKGHSHVYWYRQLPEEGLKFMVYLQKENIIDESGMPKERFSAEFPKEGPSILRIQQVVRGDSAAYFCASSPIPREIGEKLFFGSGTQLSVL.

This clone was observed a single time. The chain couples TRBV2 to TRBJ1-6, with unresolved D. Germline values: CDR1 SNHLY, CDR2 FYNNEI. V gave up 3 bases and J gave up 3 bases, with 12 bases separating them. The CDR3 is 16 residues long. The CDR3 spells CASSEFGVIYNSPLHF. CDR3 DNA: TGTGCCAGCAGTGAGTTCGGGGTGATCTATAATTCACCCCTCCACTTT.

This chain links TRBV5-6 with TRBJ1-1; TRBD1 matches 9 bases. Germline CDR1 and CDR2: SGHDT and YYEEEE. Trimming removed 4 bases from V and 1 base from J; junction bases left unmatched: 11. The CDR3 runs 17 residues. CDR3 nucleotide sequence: TGTGCCAGCAGCCTACCAAGGACGACAGGGGGGAACACTGAAGCTTTCTTT. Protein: CASSLPRTTGGNTEAFF. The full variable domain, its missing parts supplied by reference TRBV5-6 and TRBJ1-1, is DAGVTQSPTHLIKTRGQQVTLRCSPKSGHDTVSWYQQALGQGPQFIFQYYEEEERQRGNFPDRFSGHQFPNYSSELNVNALLLGDSALYLCASSLPRTTGGNTEAFFGQGTRLTVV.